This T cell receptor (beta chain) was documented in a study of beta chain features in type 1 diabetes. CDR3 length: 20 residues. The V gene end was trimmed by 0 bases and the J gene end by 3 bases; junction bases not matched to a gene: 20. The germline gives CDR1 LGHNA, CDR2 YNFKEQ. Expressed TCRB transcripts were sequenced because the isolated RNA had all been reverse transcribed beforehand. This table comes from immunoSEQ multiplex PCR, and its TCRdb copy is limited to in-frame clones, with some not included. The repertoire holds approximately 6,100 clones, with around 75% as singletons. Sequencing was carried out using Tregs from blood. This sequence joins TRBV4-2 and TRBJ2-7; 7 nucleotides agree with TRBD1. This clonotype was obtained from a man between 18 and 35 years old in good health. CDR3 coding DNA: TGTGCCAGCAGCCAAGACGCCGGGACAGCAAAGTCCCCCCTCCACTACGAGCAGTACTTC. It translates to CASSQDAGTAKSPLHYEQYF.